This is a list of T cell receptor beta chains from one sample in a study of OX40 agonist ivuxolimab in advanced cancers. Sequenced by immunoSEQ multiplex PCR; TCRdb stores in-frame clones only, minus some. In the table there are tens of thousands of clones, approximately 85% of which are singletons. This material consisted of CD4+ or CD8+ T cells sorted from blood, taken in a trial of the OX40 agonist ivuxolimab. These receptors all stem from an adult with an advanced solid tumor such as melanoma, head and neck, liver or kidney cancer. Each CDR3 is given without its conserved first and last residue. D genes are given only for firm matches.

>13|TRBV7-6|-
ASSLGQIAYNEQF
>15|TRBV18|TRBD1
ASSPPDRGRNTGELF
>13|TRBV4-3|-
ASSQDQMSGNTIY
>10|TRBV19|-
ASRHSNQPQH
>13|TRBV7-2|-
ASSSSLGQDYGYT
>13|TRBV7-9|TRBD1
ASSPTGTGKEPQH
>12|TRBV7-6|TRBD1
ASSSPGTGDGYT
>14|TRBV25-1|-
ASSDGGRYSSYEQY
>12|TRBV27|-
ASSFGGITHEQY
>11|TRBV29-1|-
SVGLDMNTEAF
>10|TRBV7-9|-
ASSFGENEQF
>12|TRBV5-1|-
ASSLTGVDTEAF
>11|TRBV9|-
ASSVKGAGELF
>11|TRBV7-8|TRBD1
ASIEGTGIEQY
>14|TRBV7-9|-
ASSGTQVTGANVLT
>12|TRBV6-5|TRBD1
ASVGQGMNTEAF
>14|TRBV19|-
ASSGPGHLGNQPQH
>9|TRBV18|-
ASSPGVEQY
>13|TRBV5-6|-
ASSLLAGAYNEQF
>13|TRBV10-2|TRBD2
ASSGLAGIQYEQF
>13|TRBV28|TRBD1
ASREDRLDTGELF
>11|TRBV7-9|-
ASTPLELGDQY
>11|TRBV9|TRBD2
ASSVEGLADQF
>10|TRBV14|-
ASSKDSYEQY
>12|TRBV7-9|-
ASSFRQANTEAF
>12|TRBV9|-
ASSPRQNSYEQY
>13|TRBV5-1|TRBD2
ASSLGFTSGDEQY
>13|TRBV11-2|TRBD1
ASSPLTGGWETQY
>14|TRBV27|TRBD2
ASSSFLTSGQVEQY
>14|TRBV28|TRBD1
ASRGRDRGMNTEAF
>12|TRBV5-4|-
ASSAEIGDYGYT
>15|TRBV2|TRBD1
ASSEAGQVFPNYGYT
>11|TRBV18|-
ASSPPVGQPQH
>11|TRBV30|-
AWTPAYTGELF
>15|TRBV18|TRBD1
ASSPPADRVSYNEQF
>12|TRBV19|TRBD2
ASSPGGDYNEQF
>12|TRBV10-1|-
ASSAGVGTGELF
>12|TRBV29-1|TRBD2
SVSGTSDTDTQY
>13|TRBV4-3|-
ASSQETSGYGELF
>10|TRBV6-5|-
ASGPLNTEAF
>15|TRBV13|TRBD2
ASSLSLAGVNTGELF
>10|TRBV19|-
ASSNRVYEQY
>14|TRBV4-3|-
ASSQEGSSTSYEQY
>11|TRBV7-8|-
ASSREVPDTQY
>12|TRBV18|-
ASSPTVSYNEQF
>13|TRBV5-1|TRBD2
ASSRGTSGSYEQY